This entry lists 8 T cell receptor beta chains sequenced from one sample in a study of radiation and T cells in renal cell carcinoma. Time point in this sample: baseline pretreatment blood. Treatment described: 15 Gy SBRT to primary tumor, nephrectomy 4 weeks later. This table comes from immunoSEQ multiplex PCR, and its TCRdb copy is limited to in-frame clones, with some not included. The profile shows some 100,000 clones, about four fifths of them singletons. This material consisted of blood, taken from a patient whose treatment included radiotherapy and nephrectomy. Receptors were obtained from a man aged 55-75 years with renal cell carcinoma.

The sample holds many counts of this clone. CDR3 loop: CASSRYLGWEVETQYF. CDR3 bases: TGTGCCAGCAGTAGATATCTAGGGTGGGAGGTAGAGACCCAGTACTTC. V gene TRBV28 combines with J gene TRBJ2-5, with a tentative D call TRBD2 (6 bases). This CDR3 comprises 16 residues. The V gene lost 5 bases and the J gene lost 4 bases, with 20 bases spanning the gap. Germline V gives CDR1 MDHEN, CDR2 SYDVKM.

This chain links TRBV7-7 with TRBJ2-5; D is perhaps TRBD1 (6 bases). Germline assignment: CDR1 SSHAT and CDR2 FNYEAQ (reference sequence). The germline V and J ends were trimmed by 5 bases and 5 bases, with 18 bases remaining between them. This CDR3 spans 15 amino acids. Here the CDR3 reads CASSLRGQRGETQYF. CDR3 in DNA: TGTGCCAGCAGCCTCCGGGGCCAAAGGGGGGAGACCCAGTACTTC.

This chain uses TRBV2 with TRBJ1-5; 8 bases fit TRBD1. The CDR3 sequence is 15 residues long. CDR1 and CDR2 from the germline V gene are SNHLY and FYNNEI. The trim removed 6 bases at V and 3 bases at J, leaving 7 bases unmatched. CDR3 amino acids: CASRPGQATNQPQHF. The CDR3 coding sequence is TGTGCCAGCAGACCGGGACAGGCGACCAATCAGCCCCAGCATTTT.

The rearrangement joins TRBV5-1 to TRBJ2-1, with TRBD1 matching 7 bases. Germline CDR1 and CDR2: SGHRS and YFSETQ. V lost 4 bases to trimming and J lost 10 bases; unmatched junction nucleotides: 14. This CDR3 region has 15 residues. The chain's CDR3 is CASSPWGEGQPEQFF. CDR3 nucleotides: TGCGCCAGCAGCCCGTGGGGAGAGGGACAGCCCGAGCAGTTCTTC.

The chain links TRBV7-7 to TRBJ2-1; tentative D call: TRBD2 (6 bases). Germline-derived CDR1 and CDR2 are SSHAT and FNYEAQ (reference sequence). V was cut by 0 bases and J by 6 bases, with 12 bases left in between. CDR3 length equals 15 residues. The CDR3 DNA follows: TGTGCCAGCAGCTTAGCGCACGGGACTCGCAATGAGCAGTTCTTC. This encodes CASSLAHGTRNEQFF.

The V gene is TRBV11-2, the J gene TRBJ2-3; D is perhaps TRBD1 (5 bases). Trimming stripped 5 bases from V and 2 bases from J, with 17 bases between. CDR3 size: 16 residues. Germline CDR1 is SGHAT and CDR2 is FQNNGV. The chain's CDR3 is CASSNIGVKVTDTQYF. As DNA, the CDR3 is TGTGCCAGCAGCAACATAGGGGTGAAGGTCACAGATACGCAGTATTTT. The whole variable domain, remainder taken from reference TRBV11-2 and TRBJ2-3, is EAGVAQSPRYKIIEKRQSVAFWCNPISGHATLYWYQQILGQGPKLLIQFQNNGVVDDSQLPKDRFSAERLKGVDSTLKIQPAKLEDSAVYLCASSNIGVKVTDTQYFGPGTRLTVL.

The chain links TRBV28 to TRBJ1-4; D unclear. CDR3 length: 14 amino acids. Trimming shortened V by 7 bases and J by 1 base, and 10 bases separated the two germline ends. Germline loops: CDR1 MDHEN, CDR2 SYDVKM. For the CDR3, the DNA is TGTGCCAGCACCTCCACCGGAACTAATGAAAAACTGTTTTTT. It is translated as CASTSTGTNEKLFF.

The gene calls are TRBV4-2 and TRBJ2-1, with D possibly matching TRBD2 (6 bases). Germline lookup yields CDR1 LGHNA and CDR2 YNFKEQ. V lost 1 base and J lost 4, with 11 bases in between. This CDR3 region has 15 residues. In DNA form, the CDR3 reads TGTGCCAGCAGCCAAGGGGGGGTGGAATACAATGAGCAGTTCTTC. It is translated as CASSQGGVEYNEQFF.